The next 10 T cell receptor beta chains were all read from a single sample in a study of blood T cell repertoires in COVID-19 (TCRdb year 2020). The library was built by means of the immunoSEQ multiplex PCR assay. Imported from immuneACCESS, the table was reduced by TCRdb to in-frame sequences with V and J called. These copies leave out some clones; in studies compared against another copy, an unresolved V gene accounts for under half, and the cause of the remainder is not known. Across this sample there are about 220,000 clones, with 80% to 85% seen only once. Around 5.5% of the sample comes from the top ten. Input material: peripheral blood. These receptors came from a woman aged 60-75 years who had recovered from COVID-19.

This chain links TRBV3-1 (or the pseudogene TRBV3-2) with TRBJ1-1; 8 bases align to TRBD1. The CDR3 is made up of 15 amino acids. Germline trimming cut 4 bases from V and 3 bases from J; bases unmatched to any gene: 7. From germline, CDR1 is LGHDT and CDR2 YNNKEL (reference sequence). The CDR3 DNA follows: TGTGCCAGCAGCCCAGGACAGGGTGTTTACACTGAAGCTTTCTTT. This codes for CASSPGQGVYTEAFF.

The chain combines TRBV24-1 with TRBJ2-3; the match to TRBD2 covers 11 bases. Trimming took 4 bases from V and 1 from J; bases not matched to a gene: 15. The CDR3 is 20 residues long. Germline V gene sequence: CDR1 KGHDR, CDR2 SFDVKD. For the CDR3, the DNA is TGTGCCACCAGTGAGGGGCCAGTGACCGCACTAGCGGGGGGCACAGATACGCAGTATTTT. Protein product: CATSEGPVTALAGGTDTQYF.

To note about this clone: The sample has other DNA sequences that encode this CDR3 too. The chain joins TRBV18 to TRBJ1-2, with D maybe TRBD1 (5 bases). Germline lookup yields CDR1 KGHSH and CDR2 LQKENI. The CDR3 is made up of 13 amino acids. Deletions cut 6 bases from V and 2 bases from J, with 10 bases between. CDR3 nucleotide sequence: TGTGCCAGCTCCCCAGACAGCAACTATGGCTACACCTTC. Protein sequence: CASSPDSNYGYTF. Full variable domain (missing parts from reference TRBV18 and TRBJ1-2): NAGVMQNPRHLVRRRGQEARLRCSPMKGHSHVYWYRQLPEEGLKFMVYLQKENIIDESGMPKERFSAEFPKEGPSILRIQQVVRGDSAAYFCASSPDSNYGYTFGSGTRLTVV.

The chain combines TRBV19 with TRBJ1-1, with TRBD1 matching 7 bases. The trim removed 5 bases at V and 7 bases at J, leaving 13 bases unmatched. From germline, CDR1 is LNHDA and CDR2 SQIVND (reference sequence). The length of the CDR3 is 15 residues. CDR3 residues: CASSQGQAPRGEAFF. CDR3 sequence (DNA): TGTGCCAGTAGTCAAGGACAGGCACCAAGGGGTGAAGCTTTCTTT.

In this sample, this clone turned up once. The CDR3 DNA is TGCAGCGGGGGGACAGCGTTTCCCGGGGAGCTGTTTTTT. As protein: CSGGTAFPGELFF. This chain uses TRBV29-1 with TRBJ2-2, with 7 bases aligning to TRBD1. V gave up 7 bases and J gave up 6 bases; unmatched junction bases: 8. CDR3 length: 13 amino acids. The V gene's germline CDR1 is SQVTM and CDR2 ANQGSEA.

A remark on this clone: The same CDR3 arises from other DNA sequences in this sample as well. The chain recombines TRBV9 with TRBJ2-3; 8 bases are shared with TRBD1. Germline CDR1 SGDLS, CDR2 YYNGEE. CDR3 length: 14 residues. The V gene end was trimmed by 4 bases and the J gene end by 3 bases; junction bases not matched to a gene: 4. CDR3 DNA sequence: TGTGCCAGCAGCCCTCGGACAGGGACAGATACGCAGTATTTT. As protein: CASSPRTGTDTQYF.

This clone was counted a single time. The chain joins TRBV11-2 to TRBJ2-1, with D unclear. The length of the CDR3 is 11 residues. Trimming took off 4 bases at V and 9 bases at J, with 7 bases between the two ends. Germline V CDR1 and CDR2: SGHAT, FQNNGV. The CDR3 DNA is TGTGCCAGCAGCTCCCCGGTTGAGCAGTTCTTC. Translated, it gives CASSSPVEQFF.

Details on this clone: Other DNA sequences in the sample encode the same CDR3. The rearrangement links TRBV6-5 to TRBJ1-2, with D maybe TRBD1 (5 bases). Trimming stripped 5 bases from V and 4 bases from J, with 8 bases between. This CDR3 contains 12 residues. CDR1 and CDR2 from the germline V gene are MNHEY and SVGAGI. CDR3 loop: CASSPGLYGYTF. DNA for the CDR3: TGTGCCAGCAGTCCAGGGCTCTATGGCTACACCTTC.

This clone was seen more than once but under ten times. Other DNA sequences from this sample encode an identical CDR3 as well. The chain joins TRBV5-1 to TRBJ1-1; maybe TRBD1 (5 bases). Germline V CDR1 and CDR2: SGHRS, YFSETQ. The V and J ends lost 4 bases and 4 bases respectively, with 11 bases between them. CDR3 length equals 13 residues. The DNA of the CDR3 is TGCGCCAGCAGCCTCCAGGGTGGCACTGAAGCTTTCTTT. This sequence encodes CASSLQGGTEAFF.

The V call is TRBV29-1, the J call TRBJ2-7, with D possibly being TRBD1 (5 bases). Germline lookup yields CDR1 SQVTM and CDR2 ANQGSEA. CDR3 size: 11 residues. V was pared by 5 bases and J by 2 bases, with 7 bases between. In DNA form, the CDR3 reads TGCAGCGTTAGGGGAACCTACGAGCAGTACTTC. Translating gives CSVRGTYEQYF.